This T cell receptor (beta chain) was sequenced during a study of blood T cell repertoires in COVID-19. About the research overall: From T cells, B-cell-depleted T cells, or PBMCs came the material, which was cDNA or gDNA.

The germline V gene encodes CDR1 SGHTS and CDR2 YDEGEE. V lost 3 bases and J lost 6; bases outside the gene matches: 9. The CDR3 contains 16 residues. Assay used: immunoSEQ multiplex PCR; TCRdb lists only in-frame clones, some missing. The sample shows around 150,000 clones, approximately 88% of them seen only once. Sample: peripheral blood. This clonotype originated in a man aged 55 to 70 with acute or convalescent COVID-19. V gene TRBV5-8 combines with J gene TRBJ1-6, with 7 bases matching TRBD1. CDR3 in DNA: TGTGCCAGCAGCTCAGGGACAGCTAGGTCTAATTCACCCCTCCACTTT. This sequence encodes CASSSGTARSNSPLHF. Full variable domain (outside the CDR3, taken from reference TRBV5-8 and TRBJ1-6): EAGVTQSPTHLIKTRGQQATLRCSPISGHTSVYWYQQALGLGLQFLLWYDEGEERNRGNFPPRFSGRQFPNYSSELNVNALELEDSALYLCASSSGTARSNSPLHFGNGTRLTVT.